This is a list of T cell receptor beta chains from one sample in a study of shared clonotypes between healthy human individuals. Produced via immunoSEQ multiplex PCR; TCRdb's table is partial and in-frame only. The data contain over a million clones, around 97% of them seen just once; the ten biggest clones take up more than 0.9%. The sequenced sample consisted of naive CD4+ T cells sorted from blood. The receptor set was obtained from a man aged 25 to 45 in good health. CDR3s include the opening cysteine and the closing phenylalanine or tryptophan. A D gene is named only where the DNA matches it firmly. Clone size is not always given. Where it is, it says once, few, many or a class for expanded clones.

CDR3aa,CDR3nt,d_gene,j_gene,v_gene,abundance
CASSRIADTQYF,TGCGCCAGCAGTCGGATCGCAGATACGCAGTATTTT,.,TRBJ2-3,TRBV5-1,once
CASSRDRQETQYF,TGTGCCAGCAGCCGGGACCGCCAAGAGACCCAGTACTTC,.,TRBJ2-5,TRBV7-2,.
CASSVKQGRETGELFF,TGCGCCAGCAGCGTAAAGCAGGGGAGAGAAACCGGGGAGCTGTTTTTT,.,TRBJ2-2,TRBV5-1,.
CASSLVGRKTEAFF,TGTGCCAGCAGCTTAGTCGGCAGGAAGACTGAAGCTTTCTTT,.,TRBJ1-1,TRBV7-2,.
CASSLGTGAYEQYF,TGTGCCAGCAGCTTAGGAACAGGGGCCTACGAGCAGTACTTC,TRBD1,TRBJ2-7,TRBV11-2,few
CASSKLYLTGVSTNEKLFF,TGTGCCAGCAGTAAGCTTTATTTGACAGGGGTTTCAACTAATGAAAAACTGTTTTTT,TRBD1,TRBJ1-4,TRBV28,.
CASSLAGPYGYTF,TGCGCCAGCAGCTTGGCAGGGCCCTATGGCTACACCTTC,.,TRBJ1-2,TRBV5-1,.
CASSAQGGLGETQYF,TGTGCCAGCAGTGCACAGGGGGGTTTGGGAGAGACCCAGTACTTC,TRBD1,TRBJ2-5,TRBV5-4,.
CASSLLAGGETQYF,TGTGCCAGCAGTTTGCTAGCGGGAGGAGAGACCCAGTACTTC,TRBD2,TRBJ2-5,TRBV27,.
CAIRETVGTEAFF,TGTGCCATCAGGGAGACAGTTGGCACTGAAGCTTTCTTT,.,TRBJ1-1,TRBV10-3,.
CASRERTDTQYF,TGTGCCAGCAGGGAGAGAACAGATACGCAGTATTTT,.,TRBJ2-3,TRBV27,.
CASSYSQRGPEAFF,TGTGCCAGCAGTTACTCACAAAGGGGGCCTGAAGCTTTCTTT,TRBD1,TRBJ1-1,TRBV6-6,.
CASRSSGTGRYEQYF,TGTGCCAGCAGGTCCTCCGGGACAGGGAGGTACGAGCAGTACTTC,TRBD1,TRBJ2-7,TRBV5-5,once
CASSAREFVSGYTF,TGTGCCAGCAGCGCGCGGGAATTTGTATCCGGCTACACCTTC,.,TRBJ1-2,TRBV5-6,.
CASSLDRHYGYTF,TGCGCCAGCAGCTTGGACAGACACTATGGCTACACCTTC,.,TRBJ1-2,TRBV5-1,.
CASNGGLSSGNTIYF,TGTGCCAGCAACGGGGGTTTGTCCTCTGGAAACACCATATATTTT,.,TRBJ1-3,TRBV6-1,once
CASSVGSSANTEAFF,TGTGCCAGCTCAGTGGGTTCGTCGGCGAACACTGAAGCTTTCTTT,.,TRBJ1-1,TRBV18,.
CASSFKAPRVLAGVYEQYF,TGTGCCAGCAGTTTTAAAGCCCCCCGCGTGCTAGCGGGAGTATACGAGCAGTACTTC,TRBD2,TRBJ2-7,TRBV28,.
CASSVIPGVYEQYF,TGTGCCAGCAGTGTAATCCCTGGGGTCTACGAGCAGTACTTC,.,TRBJ2-7,TRBV6-1,.
CASSSSGGLGREQFF,.,.,TRBJ2-1,TRBV6-5,.
CASSIDQGRMNTEAFF,TGTGCCAGTAGTATAGATCAAGGGCGTATGAACACTGAAGCTTTCTTT,.,TRBJ1-1,TRBV19,.
CASSLDAGTGRNYEQYF,TGCGCCAGCAGCTTGGACGCCGGGACAGGACGTAACTACGAGCAGTACTTC,TRBD1,TRBJ2-7,TRBV5-1,.
CSARLIYEQYF,TGCAGTGCTAGACTCATCTACGAGCAGTACTTC,.,TRBJ2-7,TRBV20-1,.
CASSYSPGTGETQYF,TGTGCCAGCAGTTACTCTCCCGGGACAGGGGAGACCCAGTACTTC,TRBD1,TRBJ2-5,TRBV6-5,.
CASSPLGQDAPYEQYF,TGTGCCAGCTCACCCCTGGGACAGGATGCTCCCTACGAGCAGTACTTC,TRBD1,TRBJ2-7,TRBV18,.
CASSPQGTQYF,TGTGCCAGCAGCCCTCAAGGAACGCAGTATTTT,.,TRBJ2-3,TRBV7-9,.
CASSEHRTDSYEQYF,TGTGCCAGCAGCGAGCATCGGACAGATTCCTACGAGCAGTACTTC,.,TRBJ2-7,TRBV5-7,.
CASIGDPTGELFF,TGTGCCAGCATAGGGGACCCCACCGGGGAGCTGTTTTTT,.,TRBJ2-2,TRBV2,.
CASSYSLAGNEQFF,TGTGCCAGCAGTTACTCGCTAGCCGGCAATGAGCAGTTCTTC,.,TRBJ2-1,TRBV6-6,.
CASQGLAVNTGELFF,TGTGCCAGCCAGGGACTAGCGGTGAACACCGGGGAGCTGTTTTTT,TRBD2,TRBJ2-2,TRBV6-5,.
CSVDPLTGFREKLFF,TGCAGCGTTGACCCGCTGACAGGGTTCCGGGAAAAACTGTTTTTT,TRBD1,TRBJ1-4,TRBV29-1,.
CASSLDPRRTDTQYF,TGCGCCAGCAGCTTGGACCCCCGAAGGACAGATACGCAGTATTTT,.,TRBJ2-3,TRBV5-1,.
CASSLAGQGDFPNEKLFF,TGTGCCAGCAGCTTAGCGGGACAGGGAGACTTTCCAAATGAAAAACTGTTTTTT,TRBD1,TRBJ1-4,TRBV7-2,.
CASSALTSGNTNEQFF,TGTGCCAGCAGTGCTCTTACTAGCGGAAATACCAATGAGCAGTTCTTC,TRBD2,TRBJ2-1,TRBV6-1,.
CASSPGLAGRKMLYNEQFF,TGTGCCAGCTCACCCGGACTAGCGGGACGCAAGATGTTATACAATGAGCAGTTCTTC,TRBD2,TRBJ2-1,TRBV18,.
CASSNTGGNEQYF,TGTGCCAGTAGCAATACAGGGGGCAACGAGCAGTACTTC,TRBD1,TRBJ2-7,TRBV19,.
CASSQDGPYGYTF,TGCGCCAGCAGCCAAGACGGCCCCTATGGCTACACCTTC,.,TRBJ1-2,TRBV10-2,.